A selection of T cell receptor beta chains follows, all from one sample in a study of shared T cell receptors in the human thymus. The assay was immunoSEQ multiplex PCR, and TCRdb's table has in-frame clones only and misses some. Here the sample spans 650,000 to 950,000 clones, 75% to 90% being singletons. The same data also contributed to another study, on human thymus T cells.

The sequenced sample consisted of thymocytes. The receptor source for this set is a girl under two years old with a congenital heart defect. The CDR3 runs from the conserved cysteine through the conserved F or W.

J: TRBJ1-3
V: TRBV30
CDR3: CARGGPSNTIYF

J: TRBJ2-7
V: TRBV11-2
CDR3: CASSPPGGAYEQYF

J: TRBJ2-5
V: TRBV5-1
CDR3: CASSLPVPETQYF

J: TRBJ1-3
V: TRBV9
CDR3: CASSPEGSGNTIYF

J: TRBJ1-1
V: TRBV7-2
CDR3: CASSSNSMNTEAFF

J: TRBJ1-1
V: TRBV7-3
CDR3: CASSRITEGDTEAFF

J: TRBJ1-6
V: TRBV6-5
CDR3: CASSYRQVNSPLHF

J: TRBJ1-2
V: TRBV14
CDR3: CASSHWSNYGYTF

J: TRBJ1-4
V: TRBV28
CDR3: CASSGGRGPEKLFF

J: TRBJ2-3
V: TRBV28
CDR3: CASTPGGVRSTDTQYF

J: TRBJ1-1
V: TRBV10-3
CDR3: CAISGKTGDTEAFF

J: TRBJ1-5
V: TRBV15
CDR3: CATSRGAGRFNQPQHF

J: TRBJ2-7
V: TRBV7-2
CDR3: CASRKEGRQGASPYEQYF

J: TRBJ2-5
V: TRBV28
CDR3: CASSLRHWRETQYF

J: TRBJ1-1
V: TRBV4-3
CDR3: CASSQDRGGFEAFF

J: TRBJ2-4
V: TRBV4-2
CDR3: CASSHPPGTVAAKLAKNIQYF

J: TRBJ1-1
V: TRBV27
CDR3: CASSLGGRNTEAFF

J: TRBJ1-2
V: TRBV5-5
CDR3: CASSLIGPRDGGAGGYTF

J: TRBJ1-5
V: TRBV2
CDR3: CASSPGQNSNQPQHF

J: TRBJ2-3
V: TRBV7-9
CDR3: CASIHRGKWPRFSTDTQYF

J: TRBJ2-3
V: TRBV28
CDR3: CASSAGTRNTDTQYF

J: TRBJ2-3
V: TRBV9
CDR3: CASSVGDTQYF

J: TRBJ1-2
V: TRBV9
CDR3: CASSAADRGGYTF

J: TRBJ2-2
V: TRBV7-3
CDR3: CASSTGQGATTGELFF

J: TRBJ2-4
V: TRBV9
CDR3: CASSVVEDRGIQYF

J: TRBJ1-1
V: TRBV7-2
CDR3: CASSMDRGAEAFF

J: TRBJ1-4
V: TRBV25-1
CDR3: CATQGAVTTNEKLFF

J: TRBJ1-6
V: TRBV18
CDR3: CASSPPRESLDPDCSPLHF

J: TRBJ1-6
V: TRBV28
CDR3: CASSFTHPLHF

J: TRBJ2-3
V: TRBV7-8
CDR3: CASSLVPPRTATATDTQYF

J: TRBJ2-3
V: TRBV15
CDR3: CATSTGESPDRKMIIDTQYF

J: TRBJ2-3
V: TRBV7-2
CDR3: CASTRTSGYTDTQYF

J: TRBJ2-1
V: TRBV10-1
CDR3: CASSESAGLHNEQFF

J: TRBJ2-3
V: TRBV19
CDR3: CASRAGVEDTQYF

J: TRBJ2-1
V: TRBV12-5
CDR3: CASGLVVFRRVAGEYNEQFF

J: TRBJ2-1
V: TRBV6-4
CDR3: CASSDSTRPSSYNEQFF

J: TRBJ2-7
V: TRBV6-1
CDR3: CASSESRRGYEQYF

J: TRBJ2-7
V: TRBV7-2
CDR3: CASSLALGGEQYF

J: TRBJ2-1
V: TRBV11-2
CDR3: CASSLAGISSVEQFF

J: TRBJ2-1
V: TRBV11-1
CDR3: CASSSASGGPNEQFF